Below, 29 T cell receptor beta chains from the same sample are listed, as sequenced in a study of technical replicates of blood from a few donors. Only in-frame clones appear in the TCRdb table, and some are missing; sequencing was by immunoSEQ multiplex PCR. The table has tens of thousands of clones, approximately 94% seen once; the top ten hold around 0.25%. Sequencing used T cells isolated from PBMCs. The receptors here all came from a human donor in good health.

The chain employs TRBV6-1 and TRBJ2-1, with 11 bases matching TRBD2. CDR1 is MNHNS, CDR2 SASEGT, per germline. The CDR3 runs to 16 residues. J gave up 9 bases and V 4 bases, and 11 bases lay outside the gene matches. The CDR3 bases are TGTGCCAGCAGTGGGACTAGCGGGTCCGGAAAGAGTGAGCAGTTCTTC. It codes for CASSGTSGSGKSEQFF.

This sequence joins TRBV11-2 and TRBJ1-2; weak D call: TRBD1 (6 bases). The germline gives CDR1 SGHAT, CDR2 FQNNGV. This CDR3 has 15 amino acids. Between the trimmed V and J ends, which lost 0 bases and 4 bases, there was a span of 12 bases. CDR3 coding DNA: TGTGCCAGCAGCTTAGAACAGGGCAGAGGCTATGGCTACACCTTC. Amino acid sequence: CASSLEQGRGYGYTF.

The gene calls are TRBV5-1 and TRBJ2-7; a possible D gene is TRBD1 (6 bases). This CDR3 has 17 residues. Per germline, CDR1 SGHRS and CDR2 YFSETQ. V dropped 4 bases and J dropped 5 bases, with 25 bases sitting between them. This CDR3 is CASSAPPGTTSRNEQYF. In DNA form, the CDR3 reads TGCGCCAGCAGCGCACCTCCGGGGACAACCTCGCGAAACGAGCAGTACTTC.

This clone was counted a single time. This chain links TRBV6-6 with TRBJ2-3, with TRBD2 identical over 10 bases. Germline CDR1 is MNHNY and CDR2 is SVGAGI (reference sequence). V dropped 2 bases and J dropped 9; count of bases not matched to a gene: 8. This CDR3 region has 15 residues. The CDR3 loop is CASSYPSGRAGTQYF. CDR3 DNA: TGTGCCAGCAGTTACCCCAGCGGGAGGGCCGGGACGCAGTATTTT.

The chain is built from TRBV6-6 and TRBJ2-3, with a possible D match to TRBD2 (6 bases). CDR3 length: 16 residues. The germline gives CDR1 MNHNY, CDR2 SVGAGI (reference sequence). Trimming took 3 bases from V and 4 from J, leaving 17 bases between them. The CDR3 loop reads CASSYSGTRVADTQYF. The CDR3 DNA follows: TGTGCCAGCAGTTATTCCGGGACTCGCGTCGCAGATACGCAGTATTTT.

CDR3 region: CATGGSEAFF. CDR3 coding DNA: TGTGCCACAGGGGGGTCTGAAGCTTTCTTT. The chain recombines TRBV6-1 with TRBJ1-1, with 7 bases matching TRBD1. Looked up from germline, CDR1 is MNHNS and CDR2 is SASEGT. CDR3 length equals 10 residues. With V trimmed by 10 bases and J by 6 bases, 2 bases remained unmatched.

The chain joins TRBV5-8 to TRBJ2-2, with D uncertain. Trimming removed 0 bases from V and 7 bases from J, with 7 bases in between. Germline V lookup: CDR1 SGHTS, CDR2 YDEGEE. This CDR3 spans 13 amino acids. The CDR3 bases are TGTGCCAGCAGCTTGGTTCCGGTCGGGGAGCTGTTTTTT. The encoded protein is CASSLVPVGELFF.

This clone was observed a single time. The chain has TRBV4-1 and TRBJ2-2, with 10 bases matching TRBD2. Trimming removed 4 bases from V and 4 bases from J; junction bases left unmatched: 3. CDR1 is MGHRA and CDR2 is YSYEKL in the germline V gene. This CDR3 comprises 15 residues. The CDR3 nucleotides read TGCGCCAGCAGCCCTAGCGGGAGTGGCACCGGGGAGCTGTTTTTT. Its translation: CASSPSGSGTGELFF.

V and J are TRBV7-9 and TRBJ2-5; 9 nucleotides line up with TRBD2. V was clipped by 1 base and J by 2 bases; unmatched bases: 8. The CDR3 sequence is 17 residues long. Per the germline V gene, CDR1 is SEHNR and CDR2 is FQNEAQ (reference sequence). DNA for the CDR3: TGTGCCAGCAGCTTAGGGATCGGGACTAGCCAACAAGAGACCCAGTACTTC. This sequence encodes CASSLGIGTSQQETQYF.

The chain uses TRBV6-6 and TRBJ2-7; TRBD1 aligns across 10 bases. Unmatched junction bases numbered 5, after V lost 6 bases and J lost 0 bases. The germline CDR1 and CDR2 sequences are MNHNY and SVGAGI (reference sequence). This CDR3 is built from 15 residues. In DNA, the CDR3 is TGTGCCAGCAGGGAGGACAGGGGGGCCTCCTACGAGCAGTACTTC. It encodes CASREDRGASYEQYF.

The chain combines TRBV7-6 with TRBJ2-1; 14 bases fit TRBD2. The CDR3 runs 17 residues. CDR1 and CDR2 from the germline V gene are SGHVS and FNYEAQ. V trimming: 2 bases; J trimming: 11 bases; junction bases outside the gene matches: 11. Written as DNA, the CDR3 is TGTGCCAGCAGCTTACGGGGACTAGCGGGGGCATCAATGAAGCAGTTCTTC. Translated: CASSLRGLAGASMKQFF.

The chain carries TRBV13 and TRBJ2-5, with 8 nucleotides matching TRBD1. V gave up 5 bases and J gave up 2 bases; unmatched junction bases: 7. The CDR3 sequence is 15 residues long. Germline CDR1 and CDR2: PRHDT and FYEKMQ (reference sequence). The CDR3 here is CASSITGGSQETQYF. The CDR3 region has the DNA TGTGCCAGCAGCATTACAGGGGGTTCGCAAGAGACCCAGTACTTC.

The chain has TRBV28 and TRBJ2-1; D gene ambiguous. The CDR3 length is 13 residues. The V end lost 2 bases, the J end lost 7 bases, and 9 bases lay between the germline ends. Germline CDR1 reads MDHEN; CDR2 reads SYDVKM. CDR3 protein: CASSLIQQNEQFF. The CDR3, as DNA: TGTGCCAGCAGTTTAATACAGCAAAATGAGCAGTTCTTC. The entire variable domain, with the rest obtained from reference TRBV28 and TRBJ2-1, is as follows: DVKVTQSSRYLVKRTGEKVFLECVQDMDHENMFWYRQDPGLGLRLIYFSYDVKMKEKGDIPEGYSVSREKKERFSLILESASTNQTSMYLCASSLIQQNEQFFGPGTRLTVL.

The V gene is TRBV27, the J gene TRBJ1-5; TRBD1 matches at 9 bases. The CDR3 covers 15 residues. V trimming: 0 bases; J trimming: 6 bases; junction bases outside the gene matches: 3. The V gene's germline CDR1 is MNHEY and CDR2 SMNVEV (reference sequence). CDR3 residues: CASSLSGQGTQPQHF. The CDR3 DNA sequence: TGTGCCAGCAGTTTATCGGGACAGGGTACTCAGCCCCAGCATTTT.

The chain carries TRBV10-1 and TRBJ2-4; a possible D gene is TRBD2 (5 bases). Looked up from germline, CDR1 is WNHNN and CDR2 is SYGVQD (reference sequence). This CDR3 comprises 13 residues. V shed 5 bases and J shed 9 bases, with 14 bases lying between them. CDR3 in amino acids: CASSQTPGGIQYF. The DNA for the CDR3 is TGCGCCAGCAGTCAGACCCCAGGAGGCATTCAGTACTTC.

V gene TRBV2 combines with J gene TRBJ1-5; the D is unclear. CDR1 SNHLY and CDR2 FYNNEI come from the germline V gene. V was cut by 2 bases and J by 3 bases, with 8 bases left in between. The CDR3 runs 14 residues. The CDR3 spells CASSEWETNQPQHF. CDR3 nucleotide sequence: TGTGCCAGCAGTGAATGGGAGACCAATCAGCCCCAGCATTTT.

This clone came up once. This chain connects TRBV19 to TRBJ1-5; D uncertain. This CDR3 contains 21 residues. Between the trimmed V and J ends, which lost 3 bases and 0 bases, there was a span of 27 bases. CDR1 is LNHDA, CDR2 SQIVND, per germline (reference sequence). As DNA, the CDR3 is TGTGCCAGTAGTATGCGGCGGCACCCCACCTCCACTCTCTATAGCAATCAGCCCCAGCATTTT. Its protein is CASSMRRHPTSTLYSNQPQHF.

This chain uses TRBV5-4 with TRBJ2-7; 13 positions match TRBD2. V gave up 4 bases and J gave up 3 bases; unmatched junction bases: 16. CDR3 size: 19 residues. Germline V lookup: CDR1 SGHNT, CDR2 YYREEE (reference sequence). The CDR3 sequence: CASSEPHGTSGTSIYEQYF. Here the CDR3 DNA reads TGTGCCAGCAGCGAACCACACGGGACTAGCGGGACCTCCATCTACGAGCAGTACTTC.

This rearrangement joins TRBV2 to TRBJ2-7, with D maybe TRBD2 (6 bases). Trimming removed 6 bases at V and 4 bases at J, with 10 bases between. CDR1 is SNHLY and CDR2 is FYNNEI in the germline V gene. This CDR3 is 12 amino acids long. CDR3 nucleotide sequence: TGTGCCAGCAGCCGGGAGCGGTACGAGCAGTACTTC. Its protein is CASSRERYEQYF.

This sequence joins TRBV5-4 and TRBJ2-7; D might be TRBD2 (5 bases). The CDR3 has 12 amino acids. V lost 3 bases to trimming and J lost 1 base, with 5 bases between them. Germline V gene sequence: CDR1 SGHNT, CDR2 YYREEE (reference sequence). DNA for the CDR3: TGTGCCAGCAGCTCGGGATCCTACGAGCAGTACTTC. Amino acid sequence: CASSSGSYEQYF.

This clone appeared a single time. This chain uses TRBV28 with TRBJ1-5; D possibly corresponds to TRBD1 (5 bases). Trimming removed 1 base from V and 0 bases from J, with 10 bases in between. Germline assignment: CDR1 MDHEN and CDR2 SYDVKM. This CDR3 region has 16 residues. CDR3 sequence reads: CASSLFAGPSNQPQHF. CDR3 DNA sequence: TGTGCCAGCAGTTTATTCGCGGGACCTAGCAATCAGCCCCAGCATTTT.

The V call is TRBV28, the J call TRBJ2-7, with 9 bases identical to TRBD2. The trim removed 3 bases at V and 3 bases at J, leaving 6 bases unmatched. The CDR3 contains 15 residues. The germline gives CDR1 MDHEN, CDR2 SYDVKM. The CDR3 sequence is CASSLVAGEDYEQYF. In DNA form, the CDR3 reads TGTGCCAGCAGTTTGGTAGCGGGAGAAGACTACGAGCAGTACTTC.

The rearrangement joins TRBV19 to TRBJ2-1, with 7 nucleotides matching TRBD2. This CDR3 is built from 11 residues. The germline CDR1 and CDR2 sequences are LNHDA and SQIVND (reference sequence). The CDR3: CATGGNNEQFF. CDR3 in DNA: TGTGCTACGGGGGGAAACAATGAGCAGTTCTTC.

This clone came up once. This CDR3 is CASSEGAALTHEQYF. In DNA form, the CDR3 reads TGTGCCAGCAGTGAAGGAGCGGCCCTTACCCACGAGCAGTACTTC. The chain links TRBV6-1 to TRBJ2-7, with D possibly matching TRBD2 (5 bases). There are 15 residues in the CDR3. Germline assignment: CDR1 MNHNS and CDR2 SASEGT. V dropped 1 base and J dropped 5 bases, with 15 bases sitting between them.

The chain employs TRBV11-3 and TRBJ2-3; TRBD2 aligns across 8 bases. CDR3 length equals 15 residues. Germline V gene data show CDR1 as SGHNT and CDR2 as YENEEA. The ends lost 0 bases at V and 5 bases at J; junction bases unmatched: 4. The CDR3 sequence is CASSLDPGGLDTQYF. In DNA form, the CDR3 reads TGTGCCAGCAGCTTAGATCCGGGGGGGCTAGATACGCAGTATTTT.

This clone appeared once. The chain uses TRBV28 and TRBJ2-5; 8 nucleotides agree with TRBD2. After removal of 2 bases from V and 2 bases from J, the junction contained 7 bases not matched to a gene. In germline, CDR1 is MDHEN, CDR2 SYDVKM. The CDR3 runs to 16 residues. DNA for the CDR3: TGTGCCAGCAGTTTAGGTGAACTAGCGGCTCAAGAGACCCAGTACTTC. Translating it yields CASSLGELAAQETQYF.

The V and J genes are TRBV5-4 and TRBJ1-5; 7 bases fit TRBD1. Germline lookup yields CDR1 SGHNT and CDR2 YYREEE (reference sequence). V lost 1 base to trimming and J lost 2 bases; unmatched junction nucleotides: 3. This CDR3 is built from 15 residues. The CDR3 bases are TGTGCCAGCAGCTTGTCGGGGACAGGCAATCAGCCCCAGCATTTT. Translation: CASSLSGTGNQPQHF.

This clone was seen a single time. The gene calls are TRBV2 and TRBJ1-3, with D possibly matching TRBD1 (5 bases). This CDR3 is 13 amino acids long. CDR1 SNHLY and CDR2 FYNNEI come from the germline V gene. Trimming removed 8 bases at V and 3 bases at J, with 11 bases between. The chain's CDR3 is CASSSGGGNTIYF. The CDR3 DNA reads TGTGCCAGCTCCTCGGGGGGTGGAAACACCATATATTTT.

V is TRBV5-6 and J is TRBJ1-6, with a weak D call TRBD1 (6 bases). CDR3 size: 19 residues. V was clipped by 4 bases and J by 0 bases, with 20 bases between them. The germline V gene encodes CDR1 SGHDT and CDR2 YYEEEE. The CDR3 here is CASSGELDRISSYNSPLHF. CDR3 DNA sequence: TGTGCCAGCAGCGGAGAACTCGACAGGATAAGCTCCTATAATTCACCCCTCCACTTT.